What follows are 16 T cell receptor beta chains derived from one specimen sequenced in a study of CD8 T cells in Susac syndrome. Reverse transcription of about 0.5 to 1 ug RNA used random hexamers. MiXCR, run by TCRdb on the immunoSEQ multiplex PCR reads, gives a single entry per CDR3 protein. Altogether about 90,000 distinct CDR3 sequences are present, approximately 96% being singletons, with the ten largest covering 0.62%. Sequencing was carried out using CD8+ T cells from PBMCs. The receptors stem from a human donor with Susac syndrome.

The V gene is TRBV5-4, the J gene TRBJ1-2; D might be TRBD1 (6 bases). Looked up from germline, CDR1 is SGHNT and CDR2 is YYREEE (reference sequence). The V and J ends lost 0 bases and 2 bases respectively, with 11 bases between them. There are 15 residues in the CDR3. CDR3 sequence reads: CASSLAPGANYGYTF. In DNA, the CDR3 is TGTGCCAGCAGCTTGGCCCCAGGGGCGAACTATGGCTACACCTTC.

J is TRBJ2-1 and V is TRBV11-2; a possible D gene is TRBD1 (5 bases). Between the trimmed V and J ends, which lost 3 bases and 0 bases, there was a span of 15 bases. CDR1 is SGHAT and CDR2 is FQNNGV in the germline V gene. The CDR3 has 17 amino acids. The CDR3 sequence is CASSFTETQGSYNEQFF. In DNA, the CDR3 is TGTGCCAGCAGCTTCACCGAGACCCAGGGCTCCTACAATGAGCAGTTCTTC. The variable domain in full, with the rest retrieved from reference TRBV11-2 and TRBJ2-1, is EAGVAQSPRYKIIEKRQSVAFWCNPISGHATLYWYQQILGQGPKLLIQFQNNGVVDDSQLPKDRFSAERLKGVDSTLKIQPAKLEDSAVYLCASSFTETQGSYNEQFFGPGTRLTVL.

The genes are TRBV6-5 and TRBJ2-5, with TRBD1 as a possible D gene (6 bases). The CDR3 is made up of 11 amino acids. Looked up from germline, CDR1 is MNHEY and CDR2 is SVGAGI. V was shortened by 10 bases and J by 3 bases, with 9 bases between the two germline ends. DNA of the CDR3: TGTGCCACCTGGGACAAAGAGACCCAGTACTTC. It encodes CATWDKETQYF.

The chain carries TRBV5-1 and TRBJ1-3, with D possibly being TRBD1 (5 bases). The CDR3 consists of 15 residues. Trimming shortened V by 0 bases and J by 0 bases, and 7 bases separated the two germline ends. The germline V gene has CDR1 SGHRS and CDR2 YFSETQ. This chain's CDR3 is CASSLAQGSGNTIYF. The CDR3 DNA follows: TGCGCCAGCAGCTTGGCGCAGGGCTCTGGAAACACCATATATTTT.

The chain employs TRBV4-2 and TRBJ1-1; D is possibly TRBD1 (5 bases). This CDR3 comprises 13 residues. Trimming removed 1 base at V and 7 bases at J, with 10 bases between. Per the germline V gene, CDR1 is LGHNA and CDR2 is YNFKEQ. CDR3 in amino acids: CASSQVRGNEAFF. The DNA for the CDR3 is TGTGCCAGCAGCCAAGTGAGGGGTAATGAAGCTTTCTTT.

J is TRBJ1-5 and V is TRBV5-5, with 9 bases aligning to TRBD1. With 4 bases clipped from V and 2 bases from J, the junction kept 4 bases outside the gene matches. Germline V gene lookup returns CDR1 SGHKS and CDR2 YYEKEE (reference sequence). The CDR3 covers 15 residues. The CDR3 is CASSLGDRGNQPQHF. In DNA, the CDR3 is TGTGCCAGCAGCCTGGGGGACAGGGGCAATCAGCCCCAGCATTTT.

The chain combines TRBV6-6 with TRBJ2-3; D may be TRBD2 (6 bases). The CDR3 contains 15 residues. Germline CDR1 and CDR2: MNHNY and SVGAGI (reference sequence). V was cut by 0 bases and J by 4 bases, with 11 bases left in between. CDR3 bases: TGTGCCAGCAGTTACTCCACGGGGGTGTCAGATACGCAGTATTTT. Its protein product is CASSYSTGVSDTQYF.

The V gene is TRBV29-1, the J gene TRBJ2-5; D is ambiguous. The CDR3 spans 13 residues. Germline V CDR1 and CDR2: SQVTM, ANQGSEA. V was clipped by 4 bases and J by 0 bases, with 9 bases between them. The CDR3 loop reads CSVGSRNQETQYF. For the CDR3, the DNA is TGCAGCGTTGGTTCGAGAAACCAAGAGACCCAGTACTTC.

This chain joins TRBV29-1 and TRBJ2-2; possibly TRBD2 for D (6 bases). V lost 7 bases and J lost 2, with 11 bases in between. The germline V gene encodes CDR1 SQVTM and CDR2 ANQGSEA. The CDR3 extends over 13 amino acids. The CDR3 DNA sequence: TGCAGCGCCGCAGGGACTAACACCGGGGAGCTGTTTTTT. It encodes CSAAGTNTGELFF.

The CDR3 DNA reads as TGTGCCAGCAGTCTACGACAGGGGTACTCTGGAAACACCATATATTTT. It codes for CASSLRQGYSGNTIYF. The chain employs TRBV27 and TRBJ1-3; TRBD1 agrees at 8 bases. This CDR3 comprises 16 residues. The ends lost 5 bases at V and 0 bases at J; junction bases unmatched: 6. Germline CDR1 and CDR2: MNHEY and SMNVEV (reference sequence).

The chain links TRBV29-1 to TRBJ1-5; no clear D gene. The V end was cut by 4 bases, the J end by 4 bases, with 11 bases between. Looked up from germline, CDR1 is SQVTM and CDR2 is ANQGSEA. The CDR3 spans 13 residues. Here the CDR3 reads CSVGMSENQPQHF. The CDR3 DNA sequence: TGCAGCGTTGGAATGTCGGAAAATCAGCCCCAGCATTTT.

The genes are TRBV5-1 and TRBJ1-5, with TRBD1 identical over 7 bases. CDR3 length: 17 amino acids. Trimming cost V 1 base and J 3 bases; bases outside gene matches: 10. CDR1 is SGHRS, CDR2 YFSETQ, per germline. In DNA form, the CDR3 reads TGCGCCAGCAGCTTGCTCCCTAGGGGGCCAACCAATCAGCCCCAGCATTTT. Its protein product is CASSLLPRGPTNQPQHF. Based on the CDR3 plus reference TRBV5-1 and TRBJ1-5, the full variable domain is KAGVTQTPRYLIKTRGQQVTLSCSPISGHRSVSWYQQTPGQGLQFLFEYFSETQRNKGNFPGRFSGRQFSNSRSEMNVSTLELGDSALYLCASSLLPRGPTNQPQHFGDGTRLSIL.

The rearrangement links TRBV30 to TRBJ1-1; no reliable D call. Trimming stripped 0 bases from V and 0 bases from J, with 8 bases between. This CDR3 spans 14 amino acids. Germline V lookup: CDR1 GTSNPN, CDR2 SVGIG (reference sequence). The CDR3 region is CAWSVWLMNTEAFF. DNA for the CDR3: TGTGCCTGGAGTGTCTGGCTCATGAACACTGAAGCTTTCTTT.

This clonotype has just one count. V usage is TRBV20-1 and J usage is TRBJ2-1; no definite D call. Germline CDR1 and CDR2: DFQATT and SNEGSKA (reference sequence). Deletions cut 6 bases from V and 0 bases from J, with 12 bases between. CDR3 length: 14 residues. CDR3 loop: CSALTEDSYNEQFF. CDR3 DNA: TGCAGTGCCCTTACTGAGGACTCCTACAATGAGCAGTTCTTC.

Regarding this clonotype: At one boundary the junction diverges from the germline segment, which might be a read error. The V and J genes are TRBV7-7 and TRBJ2-2; D not resolved. Germline V CDR1 and CDR2: SSHAT, FNYEAQ (reference sequence). The CDR3 loop spans 13 amino acids. The CDR3 sequence: CASSLDLTGELFF. The CDR3 nucleotides are TGTGCTAGCAGCTTAGATCTGACCGGGGAGCTGTTTTTT.

V is TRBV10-3 and J is TRBJ2-3, with D maybe TRBD1 (6 bases). This CDR3 contains 13 residues. Germline V CDR1 and CDR2: ENHRY, SYGVKD. V lost 9 bases and J 0 bases, leaving 10 bases between the germline ends. The CDR3 sequence is CAIKTGSTDTQYF. CDR3 DNA: TGTGCCATTAAAACAGGGAGCACAGATACGCAGTATTTT.